The 4 T cell receptor beta chains given below trace back to one sample, sequenced in a study of Ad26.COV2.S vaccination and SARS-CoV-2 variants. As to treatment: approximately 18 received Ad26.COV2.S at low or high dose, single or two shots; 5 received placebo; per-sample allocation not given. Samples analyzed were those drawn on day 63 after the first vaccine or placebo injection. Profiled with immunoSEQ multiplex PCR; TCRdb holds only in-frame clones, not every one. The sample shows 430,000 or so clones, 75% to 90% of them seen only once. Here the sequenced sample was peripheral blood, taken in a trial of Ad26.COV2.S vaccine versus placebo. The receptors shown here come from a person between 18 and 59 years old who received the Ad26.COV2.S COVID-19 vaccine or a placebo.

This sequence joins TRBV13 and TRBJ2-7; 11 bases are shared with TRBD2. The J segment lost 3 bases and the V segment lost 0 bases, leaving 1 base of the junction unmatched. This CDR3 is 15 amino acids long. The germline gives CDR1 PRHDT, CDR2 FYEKMQ (reference sequence). This CDR3 is CASSLGTSGIYEQYV. CDR3 coding DNA: TGTGCCAGCAGCTTAGGGACTAGCGGGATCTACGAGCAGTACGTC.

The chain has TRBV4-1 and TRBJ2-7; 8 nucleotides agree with TRBD1. V trimming: 2 bases; J trimming: 0 bases; junction bases outside the gene matches: 6. Germline V gene sequence: CDR1 MGHRA, CDR2 YSYEKL. CDR3 size: 16 residues. The CDR3 reads CASSQRFTGGSYEQYF. In nucleotides, the CDR3 is TGCGCCAGCAGCCAAAGGTTTACAGGGGGCTCCTACGAGCAGTACTTC.

The chain uses TRBV20-1 and TRBJ2-1; D may be TRBD1 or TRBD2 (5 bases each). The CDR3 sequence is 10 residues long. Germline lookup yields CDR1 DFQATT and CDR2 SNEGSKA (reference sequence). CDR3 sequence reads: CSASWGEQFF. The CDR3 nucleotides read TGCAGCGCCTCGTGGGGGGAGCAGTTCTTC.

The J gene is TRBJ1-6, the V gene TRBV6-6; 7 nucleotides match TRBD1. The CDR3 extends over 16 amino acids. V shed 5 bases and J 7 bases; nucleotides not matched to a gene: 11. Per germline, CDR1 MNHNY and CDR2 SVGAGI (reference sequence). Here the CDR3 DNA reads TGTGCCAGCAGTCGACACCCCGGGACAGACAATTCACCCCTCCACTTT. Translating it yields CASSRHPGTDNSPLHF.